Listed here are 12 T cell receptor beta chains from one sample, sequenced in a study of CD8 T cells in Susac syndrome. Reverse transcription of roughly 0.45 to 1 ug RNA was carried out with random hexamers. TCRdb fed the immunoSEQ multiplex PCR reads into MiXCR, producing one record per CDR3 protein. Of 180,000 or so distinct CDR3 sequences listed, roughly 95% were seen once; the top ten hold approximately 0.1%. The sequencing sample was made of CD4+ T cells from PBMCs. Receptors originate from a human donor with multiple sclerosis.

This chain uses TRBV18 with TRBJ2-3; D unresolved. Per germline, CDR1 KGHSH and CDR2 LQKENI. The ends were cut back, 4 bases at V and 4 bases at J, with 12 bases in the middle. The CDR3 spans 14 residues. The CDR3 region has the DNA TGTGCCAGCTCACTGGGGATTCCCCCAGATACGCAGTATTTT. Its translation is CASSLGIPPDTQYF.

The V and J genes are TRBV5-1 and TRBJ1-2, with TRBD1 matching 7 bases. The length of the CDR3 is 14 residues. Germline CDR1 reads SGHRS; CDR2 reads YFSETQ. Trimming at V came to 0 bases and at J to 7 bases, leaving 6 bases not matched to a gene. Written as DNA, the CDR3 is TGCGCCAGCAGCTTGGAACAGGGGAAGGGTGGCTACACCTTC. Encoded protein: CASSLEQGKGGYTF.

This chain connects TRBV9 to TRBJ1-4, with no clear D. Trimming left V 4 bases short and J 8 bases short, with 12 bases between. This CDR3 spans 13 amino acids. Per germline, CDR1 SGDLS and CDR2 YYNGEE. The CDR3 reads CASSPQVEEKLFF. CDR3 nucleotides: TGTGCCAGCAGCCCCCAAGTGGAGGAAAAACTGTTTTTT. Variable domain in full (rest from reference TRBV9 and TRBJ1-4): DSGVTQTPKHLITATGQRVTLRCSPRSGDLSVYWYQQSLDQGLQFLIQYYNGEERAKGNILERFSAQQFPDLHSELNLSSLELGDSALYFCASSPQVEEKLFFGSGTQLSVL.

V is TRBV5-1 and J is TRBJ1-3; D remains unclear. Germline V gives CDR1 SGHRS, CDR2 YFSETQ. V gave up 0 bases and J gave up 4 bases, with 14 bases separating them. The CDR3 sequence is 16 residues long. CDR3 in amino acids: CASSLDSGLRGNTIYF. DNA of the CDR3: TGCGCCAGCAGCTTGGACTCCGGTCTGAGGGGAAACACCATATATTTT.

J is TRBJ1-2 and V is TRBV6-1, with 8 bases lining up with TRBD1. J was trimmed by 5 bases and V by 8 bases; bases with no gene match: 10. This CDR3 is built from 14 residues. Germline loops: CDR1 MNHNS, CDR2 SASEGT. CDR3 nucleotides: TGTGCCAGCCTCCGGAGGGACAGGATTTATGGCTACACCTTC. Translating gives CASLRRDRIYGYTF.

The chain couples TRBV15 to TRBJ1-2, with D uncertain. Looked up from germline, CDR1 is LNHNV and CDR2 is YYDKDF (reference sequence). CDR3 length: 13 amino acids. Trimming cost V 1 base and J 11 bases, with 14 bases left between them. The CDR3 region is CATSRGTEIGYTF. The CDR3 coding sequence is TGTGCCACCAGCAGAGGGACCGAGATCGGGTACACCTTC.

The rearrangement links TRBV20-1 to TRBJ2-1; TRBD2 might be the D (7 bases). Germline V gives CDR1 DFQATT, CDR2 SNEGSKA (reference sequence). CDR3 size: 17 residues. V gave up 0 bases and J gave up 2 bases, with 17 bases separating them. DNA of the CDR3: TGCAGTGCTAGAGATTTACGGGGGGCTGGGACCTACAATGAGCAGTTCTTC. Translation: CSARDLRGAGTYNEQFF.

V is TRBV29-1 and J is TRBJ2-1, with 11 bases that match TRBD2. The CDR3 consists of 14 residues. Per germline, CDR1 SQVTM and CDR2 ANQGSEA. V dropped 4 bases and J dropped 5; count of bases not matched to a gene: 4. CDR3 sequence reads: CSVAGTSGNNEQFF. In nucleotides, the CDR3 is TGCAGCGTTGCGGGGACTAGCGGCAACAATGAGCAGTTCTTC.

The chain links TRBV12-3 or TRBV12-4 to TRBJ1-1; 7 nucleotides align to TRBD1. The CDR3 runs 12 residues. Losses at the gene ends were 5 bases for V and 4 bases for J; bases not matched to a gene: 1. As DNA, the CDR3 is TGTGCCAGCAGTACAGGGGCCACTGAAGCTTTCTTT. It translates to CASSTGATEAFF.

This chain joins TRBV30 and TRBJ1-2; no definite D call. Looked up from germline, CDR1 is GTSNPN and CDR2 is SVGIG (reference sequence). CDR3 length: 12 amino acids. Trimming stripped 0 bases from V and 5 bases from J, with 7 bases between. CDR3 region: CAWSVSQYGYTF. CDR3 in DNA: TGTGCCTGGAGTGTATCACAGTATGGCTACACCTTC.

This clonotype came up once. J is TRBJ1-2 and V is TRBV12-3 or TRBV12-4, with 9 bases fitting TRBD1. This CDR3 contains 14 residues. V lost 7 bases, J lost 4 bases, and 7 bases stayed unmatched. DNA for the CDR3: TGTGCCAGCACCTCAGACAGGGGGGTCTATGGCTACACCTTC. This sequence encodes CASTSDRGVYGYTF.

The chain has TRBV30 and TRBJ1-2; unclear D gene. This CDR3 is 13 amino acids long. Per germline, CDR1 GTSNPN and CDR2 SVGIG (reference sequence). Trimming removed 5 bases from V and 1 base from J, with 11 bases in between. CDR3 sequence: CAWASLHNYGYTF. CDR3 bases: TGTGCCTGGGCCAGCCTTCATAACTATGGCTACACCTTC.